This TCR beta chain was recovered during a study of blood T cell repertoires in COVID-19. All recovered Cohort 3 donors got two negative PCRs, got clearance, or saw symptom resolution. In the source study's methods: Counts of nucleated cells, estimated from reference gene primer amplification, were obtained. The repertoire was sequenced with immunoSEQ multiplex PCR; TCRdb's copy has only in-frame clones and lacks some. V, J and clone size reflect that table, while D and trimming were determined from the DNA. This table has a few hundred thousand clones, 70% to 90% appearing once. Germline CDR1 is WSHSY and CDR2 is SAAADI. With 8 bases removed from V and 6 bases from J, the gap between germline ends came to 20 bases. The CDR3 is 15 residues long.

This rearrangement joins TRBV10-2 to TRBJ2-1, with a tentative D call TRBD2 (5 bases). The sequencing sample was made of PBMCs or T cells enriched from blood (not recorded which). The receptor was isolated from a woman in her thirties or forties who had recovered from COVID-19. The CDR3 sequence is CASALPPSGSNEQFF. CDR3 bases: TGCGCCAGCGCACTCCCCCCAAGTGGGAGCAATGAGCAGTTCTTC.